The clone carrying this T cell receptor beta chain was detected a few times. The data originate from a study of spatial heterogeneity in lung cancer. Trimming cost V 4 bases and J 4 bases, with 10 bases left between them. The germline CDR1 and CDR2 sequences are KGHDR and SFDVKD. There are 13 residues in the CDR3. Time point in this sample: sample taken at primary tumor resection. TCRdb used MiXCR to reprocess the 5' RACE reads, holding one entry per CDR3 protein. The sample holds around 92,000 distinct CDR3 sequences; approximately 12% are singletons and the top ten take about 38%. The clonotype comes from a male donor with early-stage non-small cell lung cancer. Sequences were derived from PBMCs, sampled at surgery. This chain joins TRBV24-1 and TRBJ2-7; a possible D gene is TRBD1 (6 bases). CDR3: CATSEMGAYEQYF. DNA for the CDR3: TGTGCCACCAGTGAAATGGGGGCTTACGAGCAGTACTTC.